These 20 T cell receptor beta chains share one sample of origin, sequenced in a study of T-cell memory formation after mild COVID-19. TCRdb independently ran MiXCR on the 5' RACE reads; one entry per CDR3 protein. The sample lists about 210,000 distinct CDR3 sequences; 10% to 13% were seen once. The material sequenced was PBMCs or a T cell subset sorted from them (not recorded which). The source is a man aged 18-30 years who had mild COVID-19 (a few samples of this study predate the infection). Cell type and time point are not known.

A word on this clonotype: A junction end diverges from the germline sequence, so it may reflect a read error. V is TRBV6-5 and J is TRBJ1-4; D gene unclear. The germline gives CDR1 MNHEY, CDR2 SVGAGI. The CDR3 covers 13 residues. The CDR3 DNA reads TGTGCCAGCAGTTACTCGGCTAAGGAAAAACTGTTTTTT. Residues: CASSYSAKEKLFF.

The genes are TRBV5-4 and TRBJ1-2, with 8 bases that match TRBD1. The germline gives CDR1 SGHNT, CDR2 YYREEE (reference sequence). The CDR3 extends over 15 amino acids. With V trimmed by 3 bases and J by 4 bases, 8 bases remained unmatched. The CDR3 nucleotides are TGTGCCAGCAGCTCCCCCGGACAGGGTAGCTATGGCTACACCTTC. Translation gives CASSSPGQGSYGYTF.

The genes are TRBV7-8 and TRBJ1-4; D uncertain. Trimming cost V 5 bases and J 7 bases, with 11 bases left between them. The CDR3 is made up of 13 amino acids. Germline CDR1 SGHVS, CDR2 FQNEAQ. The CDR3 is CASSRPAGEKLFF. As DNA, the CDR3 is TGTGCCAGCAGCAGACCGGCGGGTGAAAAACTGTTTTTT.

This clonotype was observed at least ten times. The V call is TRBV3-1, the J call TRBJ1-1, with unresolved D. The CDR3 sequence is 14 residues long. Per the germline V gene, CDR1 is LGHDT and CDR2 is YNNKEL (reference sequence). V was clipped by 2 bases and J by 1 base, with 8 bases between them. The CDR3 coding sequence is TGTGCCAGCAGCCAATTTCTCGGGAACACTGAAGCTTTCTTT. It translates to CASSQFLGNTEAFF.

V is TRBV7-9 and J is TRBJ2-3, with 11 bases identical to TRBD2. CDR1 is SEHNR and CDR2 is FQNEAQ in the germline V gene (reference sequence). The CDR3 consists of 15 residues. The J segment lost 2 bases and the V segment lost 5 bases, leaving 3 bases of the junction unmatched. CDR3 nucleotides: TGTGCCAGCAGCAGACTAGCGGGGCACACAGATACGCAGTATTTT. It translates to CASSRLAGHTDTQYF.

The CDR3 spells CASSQAGGRTGELFF. CDR3 DNA: TGTGCCAGCAGCCAAGCAGGGGGCAGGACCGGGGAGCTGTTTTTT. The chain uses TRBV3-1 and TRBJ2-2, with TRBD1 matching over 8 bases. The CDR3 spans 15 residues. V shed 1 base and J 5 bases; nucleotides not matched to a gene: 3. The germline V gene has CDR1 LGHDT and CDR2 YNNKEL (reference sequence).

The chain is built from TRBV5-1 and TRBJ2-7; no firm D call. Trimming shortened V by 5 bases and J by 5 bases, and 14 bases separated the two germline ends. The CDR3 has 13 residues. Germline CDR1 and CDR2: SGHRS and YFSETQ. This CDR3 reads CASRSRKDHEQYF. The CDR3 DNA is TGCGCCAGCAGGAGTAGGAAGGACCACGAGCAGTACTTC.

This clonotype showed up many times. The chain employs TRBV4-2 and TRBJ2-3, with D uncertain. The CDR3 is 12 amino acids. Deletions cut 4 bases from V and 3 bases from J, with 5 bases between. In germline, CDR1 is LGHNA, CDR2 YNFKEQ. CDR3 protein: CASSPETDTQYF. The CDR3 nucleotides are TGTGCCAGCAGCCCTGAGACAGATACGCAGTATTTT.

Only a few counts were recorded for this clonotype. This chain joins TRBV20-1 and TRBJ2-1; TRBD2 aligns across 10 bases. The CDR3 is 14 amino acids. V shed 3 bases and J 7 bases; nucleotides not matched to a gene: 6. Germline CDR1 reads DFQATT; CDR2 reads SNEGSKA (reference sequence). The DNA for the CDR3 is TGCAGTGCTAGTGTGAGCGGGGGGGCGAATGAGCAGTTCTTC. Translation: CSASVSGGANEQFF.

The sample holds many counts of this clonotype. The chain uses TRBV29-1 and TRBJ2-1; tentative D call: TRBD2 (5 bases). Germline-derived CDR1 and CDR2 are SQVTM and ANQGSEA. CDR3 length equals 17 residues. The ends were cut back, 1 base at V and 7 bases at J, with 23 bases in the middle. The CDR3 DNA is TGCAGCGTTGAAGGTCGTTCGGGATTGGGGTTTGGAAATGAGCAGTTCTTC. This codes for CSVEGRSGLGFGNEQFF.

Only a few counts were recorded for this clonotype. The V gene is TRBV4-2, the J gene TRBJ2-2; 7 positions match TRBD1. CDR3 length equals 17 residues. Germline V CDR1 and CDR2: LGHNA, YNFKEQ. With 4 bases clipped from V and 2 bases from J, the junction kept 10 bases outside the gene matches. CDR3 nucleotide sequence: TGTGCCAGCAGCCTTGGAATGAGGGGGCTAAACACCGGGGAGCTGTTTTTT. Its protein is CASSLGMRGLNTGELFF.

This clonotype was counted a few times. The chain is built from TRBV28 and TRBJ2-7; D is ambiguous. CDR1 and CDR2 from the germline V gene are MDHEN and SYDVKM. This CDR3 contains 12 residues. V was shortened by 7 bases and J by 1 base, with 8 bases between the two germline ends. CDR3 residues: CASNNWSYEQYV. In DNA form, the CDR3 reads TGTGCCAGCAATAATTGGTCCTACGAGCAGTACGTC.

The chain recombines TRBV27 with TRBJ1-6; D not certain. The CDR3 has 14 amino acids. Trimming pared 6 bases from V and 9 bases from J, leaving 15 bases between. Germline loops: CDR1 MNHEY, CDR2 SMNVEV (reference sequence). CDR3 residues: CASRTARGGSPLHF. CDR3 nucleotides: TGTGCCAGCAGGACCGCCCGGGGAGGTTCACCCCTCCACTTT.

The chain recombines TRBV20-1 with TRBJ2-4, with TRBD2 matching over 9 bases. Germline V gene sequence: CDR1 DFQATT, CDR2 SNEGSKA (reference sequence). CDR3 length: 18 amino acids. V shed 0 bases, J shed 0 bases, and the junction held 9 bases outside the gene matches. CDR3 sequence: CSARDSQRGVRAKNIQYF. The CDR3 nucleotides are TGCAGTGCTAGAGATTCCCAGCGGGGGGTCCGAGCCAAAAACATTCAGTACTTC.

The chain combines TRBV5-1 with TRBJ2-3, with a weak D call TRBD1 (5 bases). The CDR3 is 17 amino acids. V was trimmed by 0 bases and J by 0 bases, leaving 14 bases between them. CDR1 SGHRS and CDR2 YFSETQ come from the germline V gene. The chain's CDR3 is CASSLGSTATSTDTQYF. Here the CDR3 DNA reads TGCGCCAGCAGCTTGGGGTCGACAGCTACAAGCACAGATACGCAGTATTTT.

This clonotype was counted ten times or more. V and J are TRBV5-5 and TRBJ2-3, with unresolved D. Germline V gene sequence: CDR1 SGHKS, CDR2 YYEKEE (reference sequence). The V gene lost 3 bases and the J gene lost 6 bases, with 14 bases spanning the gap. This CDR3 is built from 14 residues. CDR3 bases: TGTGCCAGCAGCTCGGGCCTAGTTTTGGATACGCAGTATTTT. It translates to CASSSGLVLDTQYF.

This clonotype was picked up a small number of times. The chain recombines TRBV30 with TRBJ2-3; 8 bases align to TRBD2. CDR1 and CDR2 from the germline V gene are GTSNPN and SVGIG (reference sequence). J gave up 4 bases and V 7 bases, and 13 bases lay outside the gene matches. The CDR3 length is 15 residues. The CDR3 here is CAYVAGSGTADTQYF. The CDR3 DNA reads TGTGCCTATGTAGCGGGATCCGGGACTGCAGATACGCAGTATTTT.

V and J are TRBV2 and TRBJ2-3; D uncertain. V was pared by 6 bases and J by 3 bases, with 4 bases between. CDR1 is SNHLY, CDR2 FYNNEI, per germline. The CDR3 spans 11 residues. CDR3 in amino acids: CASSETDTQYF. As DNA, the CDR3 is TGTGCCAGCAGCGAGACAGATACGCAGTATTTT.

V and J are TRBV6-5 and TRBJ1-6; D gene ambiguous. Trimming took off 5 bases at V and 6 bases at J, with 11 bases between the two ends. Per the germline V gene, CDR1 is MNHEY and CDR2 is SVGAGI. This CDR3 has 14 amino acids. CDR3: CASSPRGLNSPLHF. For the CDR3, the DNA is TGTGCCAGCAGTCCCCGGGGTCTTAATTCACCCCTCCACTTT.

This clonotype was seen at least ten times. The chain combines TRBV27 with TRBJ2-7; unclear D gene. Germline CDR1 and CDR2: MNHEY and SMNVEV (reference sequence). The germline V and J ends were trimmed by 4 bases and 0 bases, with 4 bases remaining between them. The CDR3 loop spans 12 amino acids. CDR3 DNA sequence: TGTGCCAGCAGTTCTTACTCCTACGAGCAGTACTTC. It translates to CASSSYSYEQYF.